The TCR beta chain under discussion was sequenced for a study of T cells in Graves' hyperthyroidism and ophthalmopathy. Study-wide results and caveats: Ophthalmopathy could be told apart from stable hyperthyroidism with a 13 V-J model. Most thyroid-expanded clonotypes above 0.001 were also found in blood.

The investigators amplified TCR beta CDR3 regions from RNA transcripts. A set of HTBI primers served as the primers for a first-round RT-PCR of the TCR CDR3. TCRdb passed the multiplex PCR reads through MiXCR, listing each CDR3 protein once. The repertoire has about 700,000 distinct CDR3 sequences, around 15% of them found once; the top ten carry approximately 10%. This clonotype showed up many times. Antigen: not known. Patients counted as stable if ophthalmopathy did not develop within 18 months. Trimming left V 3 bases short and J 6 bases short, with 20 bases between. The CDR3 has 17 amino acids. CDR1 is MNHNS, CDR2 SASEGT, per germline.

The specimen sequenced was blood. This receptor was identified in a woman under 30 with Graves' hyperthyroidism. The gene calls are TRBV6-1 and TRBJ2-2; a possible D gene is TRBD2 (5 bases). Here the CDR3 DNA reads TGTGCCAGCAGTGAGTTCTTAGTGGGAGTCATCCCCGGGGAGCTGTTTTTT. Amino acids: CASSEFLVGVIPGELFF.